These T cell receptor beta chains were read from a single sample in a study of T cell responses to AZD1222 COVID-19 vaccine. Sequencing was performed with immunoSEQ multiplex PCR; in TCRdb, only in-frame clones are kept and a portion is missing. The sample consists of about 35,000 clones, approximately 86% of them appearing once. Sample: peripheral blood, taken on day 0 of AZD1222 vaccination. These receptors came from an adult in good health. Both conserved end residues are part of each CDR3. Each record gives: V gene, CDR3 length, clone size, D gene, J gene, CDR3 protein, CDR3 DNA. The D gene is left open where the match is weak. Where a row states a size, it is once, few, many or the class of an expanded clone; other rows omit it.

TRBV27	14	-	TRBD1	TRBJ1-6	CASSMRDRGSPLHF	TGTGCCAGCAGTATGCGGGACAGGGGCTCACCCCTCCACTTT
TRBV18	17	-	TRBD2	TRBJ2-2	CASSQFLAGENTGELFF	TGTGCCAGCTCACAGTTTTTAGCGGGAGAGAACACCGGGGAGCTGTTTTTT
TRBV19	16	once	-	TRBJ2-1	CASSNQRERSYNEQFF	TGTGCCAGTAGTAACCAAAGGGAGAGGTCCTACAATGAGCAGTTCTTC
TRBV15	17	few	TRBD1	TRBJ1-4	CATSGGDRGHPNEKLFF	TGTGCCACCAGCGGAGGGGACAGGGGGCATCCTAATGAAAAACTGTTTTTT
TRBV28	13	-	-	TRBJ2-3	CASSALYTDTQYF	TGTGCCAGCAGCGCCCTTTACACAGATACGCAGTATTTT
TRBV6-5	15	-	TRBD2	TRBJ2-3	CASGASGVLIDTQYF	TGTGCCAGTGGGGCTAGCGGGGTACTTATCGATACGCAGTATTTT
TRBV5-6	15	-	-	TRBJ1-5	CASSLADGRNQPQHF	TGTGCCAGCAGCCTTGCTGATGGGCGCAATCAGCCCCAGCATTTT
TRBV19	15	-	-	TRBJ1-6	CASSGSPAYNSPLHF	TGTGCCAGTAGTGGTTCGCCCGCCTATAATTCACCCCTCCACTTT
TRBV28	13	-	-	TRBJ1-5	CASRAYRDQPQHF	TGTGCCAGCAGGGCGTACAGGGATCAGCCCCAGCATTTT
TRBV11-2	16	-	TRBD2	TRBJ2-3	CASSSGLAGLTDTQYF	TGTGCCAGCAGCTCGGGACTAGCGGGACTCACAGATACGCAGTATTTT